This T cell receptor (beta chain) derives from a study of blood T cell repertoires in COVID-19. About the study: Samples representing acute and convalescent COVID-19 were sourced from the United States, Italy and Spain. Sample material is recorded as cDNA or gDNA derived from T cells, B-cell-depleted T cells, or PBMCs.

Study processing details: For nucleated cells, counts were estimated from reference gene primer amplification. Clones were sequenced by immunoSEQ multiplex PCR, and TCRdb holds only the in-frame ones, with some missing. D and trimming come from the DNA, and the V and J calls and clone size come from that table. The table records approximately 72,000 clones, nearly 90% of them present only once. CDR1 SGHRS and CDR2 YFSETQ come from the germline V gene. V shed 6 bases and J 4 bases; nucleotides not matched to a gene: 6. The CDR3 has 14 residues. This TCR was recovered from a man aged 60-69 years with acute or convalescent COVID-19. This chain uses TRBV5-1 with TRBJ2-5; TRBD1 aligns across 10 bases. The material sequenced was peripheral blood. The CDR3 loop reads CASNDRGQGETQYF. The CDR3 coding sequence is TGCGCCAGCAATGACAGGGGGCAGGGAGAGACCCAGTACTTC.